This record covers a single T cell receptor beta chain. At least ten counts were recorded for this clonotype. The antigen it binds to is not known. Qualities for individual bases were not recorded, and no much larger clone is one base off. The data belong to a study of prognosis after radiotherapy for stage I lung cancer (dated by TCRdb to the early 2020s). Broadly, across the study: Between early 2018 and early 2019, over 15 patients with stage I NSCLC were enrolled in Nanjing, China. Oligometastatic NSCLC after surgical resection of the primary tumor was present in 4 or 5 patients, while newly diagnosed primary stage I lung tumors were present in around 14. Every patient was deemed medically inoperable, around eleven because of comorbidities and 7 because they refused surgery. The cohort comprised roughly 12 men and five or six women with a median age of roughly 69 years, ranging from roughly 53 to 84 years. Squamous cell carcinoma histology was identified in roughly 7 patients, and adenocarcinoma histology was identified in twelve patients. SBRT was delivered in 3 to 5 fractions with a biologically effective dose of at least 100 Gy, and image-guided IMRT or VMAT was used for delivery. Concurrent therapy was not administered to any patient alongside SBRT. After SBRT, distant metastases developed in four of the 19 patients at a median of 7 months, while the remaining 15 patients had no significant progression. This study profiled peripheral blood TCR beta repertoires from stage I NSCLC patients before and after stereotactic body radiotherapy and linked the repertoires to distant failure. For each of the 20 or so patients, one blood sample was taken before SBRT and one after, so the study sequenced about 38 samples in total. Points the paper makes about the study in general: Whether the expanded TCR clones were tumor-specific was not determined. After SBRT, the number of unique TCR clones decreased (median roughly 9,900 before versus 6,861 after; Wilcoxon paired P=0.011). No adjustment for multiple comparisons was applied to any of the reported P values. Post-SBRT Shannon entropy and its change from baseline were lower in patients who developed distant metastases; baseline Shannon entropy was not associated with metastases. Differences by metastasis status were reportedly seen in TRBV and TRBJ usage frequencies, involving two V genes at baseline and, after SBRT, nine V genes and two J genes. The study was limited by its small cohort and short follow-up, and the findings require independent validation.

Two rounds of multiplex PCR on genomic DNA were used to amplify the TCR beta CDR3 region. The first PCR round used primers specific to each TRBV and TRBJ gene, with sequences filed in Chinese patent CN105087789A. Universal primers were used in the second round of PCR. The Roche High Pure PCR Template Preparation Kit was used to extract genomic DNA from frozen PBMCs. Paired-end sequencing with 151 bp reads was performed on the libraries using an Illumina HiSeq 3000. Processing in the source paper ran as follows. Raw reads lacking the multiplex PCR primer sequences were removed with CutAdapt. Using PEAR, the high-quality paired reads were merged into contigs. By alignment to reference sequences, MiXCR assigned TRB V, D and J gene segments to each contig. To remove sequencing errors, CDR3 sequences were clustered according to base quality and sequence similarity. Diversity was measured as Shannon entropy normalized by the natural log of productive TCR sequence number. To get clonality, Shannon entropy was divided by the natural log of the number of unique clonotypes, and that result was subtracted from one. The Youden index of ROC curves was used to select progression-free survival cut-offs for repertoire metrics, and analyses were performed in R 3.5.3. The raw public data were reprocessed by TCRdb itself: fastp quality trimming at Q25, MiXCR clonotype calling, in-frame beta chains only. Each CDR3 protein appears once, grouped with its most common genes and DNA. The V and J calls reflect TCRdb's pipeline rather than the authors' work. Present in this sample are around 15,000 distinct CDR3 sequences, approximately 45% of which were seen just once. 44% of the sample lies in the top ten.

No patient had a history of other malignancies or prior chemotherapy or radiotherapy, and all had node-negative disease on CT and PET/CT. At each of two time points, 5 to 6 milliliters of peripheral venous blood were collected into EDTA tubes. Ficoll-Paque Plus density-gradient centrifugation was used to isolate PBMCs. Samples were stored at -80°C immediately after collection until analysis. From the cysteine up to the phenylalanine, the CDR3 has a length of 13 residues. The sequence is cut down to CDR3 DNA, 39 bases in frame from base 1. V and J are truncated by 5 bases and 5 bases respectively, leaving an intervening sequence of 13 bases. The germline V gene provides CDR1 SGHAT and CDR2 FQNNGV.

The specimen was PBMCs, collected before or after stereotactic body radiation therapy (not recorded which). The V and J genes are TRBV11-2 and TRBJ2-7, with no confident D gene call. The clonotype was recovered from a donor over 45 with non-small cell lung cancer. Read as DNA, the sequence is TGTGCCAGCAGCCTCTTAGTGGACCACGAGCAGTACTTC. Translation gives CASSLLVDHEQYF.